Shown below are 14 T cell receptor beta chains from a single sample sequenced in a study of identical twins. MiXCR was run by TCRdb on the 5' RACE reads, yielding one entry per CDR3 protein. The table has under 500,000 distinct CDR3 sequences, roughly an eighth seen once. This sample also appeared in a second study, on yellow fever vaccine responses in identical twins.

Sequencing was performed on CD4+ T cells sorted from blood. The receptors here all came from a woman under 30 in good health.

V and J are TRBV28 and TRBJ2-4, with TRBD2 identical over 15 bases. The CDR3 loop spans 15 amino acids. V dropped 5 bases and J dropped 6; count of bases not matched to a gene: 2. Germline lookup yields CDR1 MDHEN and CDR2 SYDVKM. The CDR3 bases are TGTGCCAGCAGTGCGGGACTAGCGGGAGGAAACATTCAGTACTTC. This gives the protein CASSAGLAGGNIQYF.

This chain links TRBV28 with TRBJ2-2, with D unresolved. Trimming cost V 3 bases and J 5 bases, with 13 bases left between them. Germline CDR1 and CDR2: MDHEN and SYDVKM. This CDR3 is built from 15 residues. This chain's CDR3 is CASSLGMRVTGELFF. The CDR3 DNA follows: TGTGCCAGCAGTTTGGGGATGAGAGTTACCGGGGAGCTGTTTTTT.

The chain combines TRBV6-5 with TRBJ1-3; TRBD1 matches at 7 bases. V was clipped by 8 bases and J by 8 bases; unmatched bases: 6. Germline CDR1 is MNHEY and CDR2 is SVGAGI. This CDR3 comprises 12 residues. This chain's CDR3 is CASGDRVDTIYF. The CDR3 region has the DNA TGTGCCAGCGGTGACAGGGTGGACACCATATATTTT.

This clonotype was observed a few times. J is TRBJ2-1 and V is TRBV20-1, with 9 bases matching TRBD2. With V trimmed by 7 bases and J by 9 bases, 7 bases remained unmatched. CDR1 and CDR2 from the germline V gene are DFQATT and SNEGSKA (reference sequence). CDR3 size: 12 residues. The CDR3 nucleotides read TGCAGTGTTCAGGGACTAGCTGTTGAGCAGTTCTTC. It codes for CSVQGLAVEQFF.

This clonotype was recorded at least ten times. J is TRBJ1-4 and V is TRBV25-1; D might be TRBD1 (5 bases). This CDR3 contains 16 residues. Germline V lookup: CDR1 MGHDK, CDR2 SYGVNS. Trimming stripped 2 bases from V and 1 base from J, with 11 bases between. The CDR3 DNA is TGTGCCAGCAGTGAAAGGAAAAGGGGAACTAATGAAAAACTGTTTTTT. Its translation: CASSERKRGTNEKLFF. The full variable domain, with the rest looked up from reference TRBV25-1 and TRBJ1-4, is EADIYQTPRYLVIGTGKKITLECSQTMGHDKMYWYQQDPGMELHLIHYSYGVNSTEKGDLSSESTVSRIRTEHFPLTLESARPSHTSQYLCASSERKRGTNEKLFFGSGTQLSVL.

There are many counts of this clonotype. The chain carries TRBV5-4 and TRBJ2-5; 7 nucleotides match TRBD1. The ends lost 6 bases at V and 2 bases at J; junction bases unmatched: 4. This CDR3 spans 13 amino acids. CDR1 and CDR2 from the germline V gene are SGHNT and YYREEE (reference sequence). The CDR3 reads CASNRQGQETQYF. The CDR3 DNA reads TGTGCCAGCAACAGACAGGGACAAGAGACCCAGTACTTC. The variable domain in full, completed from reference TRBV5-4 and TRBJ2-5, reads ETGVTQSPTHLIKTRGQQVTLRCSSQSGHNTVSWYQQALGQGPQFIFQYYREEENGRGNFPPRFSGLQFPNYSSELNVNALELDDSALYLCASNRQGQETQYFGPGTRLLVL.

The chain combines TRBV6-4 with TRBJ2-1; a possible D gene is TRBD2 (6 bases). Germline loops: CDR1 MRHNA, CDR2 SNTAGT. Between the trimmed V and J ends, which lost 5 bases and 7 bases, there was a span of 15 bases. This CDR3 has 14 amino acids. DNA of the CDR3: TGTGCCAGCAGTAAATCGGGACTCAATAATGAGCAGTTCTTC. It encodes CASSKSGLNNEQFF.

The CDR3: CASSPRVAGRQETQYF. CDR3 in DNA: TGTGCCAGCAGTCCCAGGGTGGCAGGACGCCAAGAGACCCAGTACTTC. The chain employs TRBV6-1 and TRBJ2-5; D may be TRBD1 (5 bases). Trimming left V 5 bases short and J 1 base short, with 17 bases between. From germline, CDR1 is MNHNS and CDR2 SASEGT. The CDR3 covers 16 residues.

This clonotype showed up many times. Written as DNA, the CDR3 is TGTGCCAGCAGTGAATTGGGTACTTTTGGCGAGCAGTACTTC. Its protein product is CASSELGTFGEQYF. This rearrangement joins TRBV25-1 to TRBJ2-7; D unclear. With 1 base removed from V and 6 bases from J, the gap between germline ends came to 13 bases. Germline-derived CDR1 and CDR2 are MGHDK and SYGVNS. The CDR3 loop spans 14 amino acids.

V usage is TRBV20-1 and J usage is TRBJ2-3, with 14 bases fitting TRBD2. The V segment lost 7 bases and the J segment 3 bases; nucleotides outside the gene matches: 6. This CDR3 spans 15 amino acids. Per the germline V gene, CDR1 is DFQATT and CDR2 is SNEGSKA (reference sequence). DNA for the CDR3: TGCAGTGTTACGGGACTAGCGGGAGCTACAGATACGCAGTATTTT. Translated, it gives CSVTGLAGATDTQYF.

This clonotype was counted a few times. This chain uses TRBV7-2 with TRBJ2-1, with D perhaps matching TRBD1 (5 bases). The CDR3 loop spans 12 amino acids. Deletions cut 3 bases from V and 10 bases from J, with 10 bases between. Germline V gene lookup returns CDR1 SGHTA and CDR2 FQGNSA. CDR3 region: CASSFRVGEQFF. CDR3 in DNA: TGTGCCAGCAGCTTCAGGGTGGGGGAGCAGTTCTTC.

The sample holds a few counts of this clonotype. The chain joins TRBV12-3 or TRBV12-4 to TRBJ2-7; perhaps TRBD1 as D (6 bases). V dropped 4 bases and J dropped 4 bases, with 14 bases sitting between them. The CDR3 runs 14 residues. The CDR3, as DNA: TGTGCCAGCAGTTCACAGGGTCCGAATTACGAGCAGTACTTC. Amino acids: CASSSQGPNYEQYF.

This clonotype was counted between two and nine times. This chain connects TRBV7-9 to TRBJ2-3, with a tentative D call TRBD1 (6 bases). CDR1 SEHNR and CDR2 FQNEAQ come from the germline V gene (reference sequence). The CDR3 length is 16 residues. The V gene lost 5 bases and the J gene lost 0 bases, with 15 bases spanning the gap. CDR3 in DNA: TGTGCCAGCAGCGCCCCGACAGGCCTCAGCACAGATACGCAGTATTTT. It encodes CASSAPTGLSTDTQYF.

This clonotype was observed at least ten times. V gene TRBV5-5 combines with J gene TRBJ2-5; D not resolved. V shed 4 bases and J shed 1 base, with 14 bases lying between them. This CDR3 region has 15 residues. CDR1 and CDR2 (germline): SGHKS, YYEKEE (reference sequence). CDR3 in DNA: TGTGCCAGCAGCCCAAACGTGGGCAGCCAAGAGACCCAGTACTTC. Translated: CASSPNVGSQETQYF.